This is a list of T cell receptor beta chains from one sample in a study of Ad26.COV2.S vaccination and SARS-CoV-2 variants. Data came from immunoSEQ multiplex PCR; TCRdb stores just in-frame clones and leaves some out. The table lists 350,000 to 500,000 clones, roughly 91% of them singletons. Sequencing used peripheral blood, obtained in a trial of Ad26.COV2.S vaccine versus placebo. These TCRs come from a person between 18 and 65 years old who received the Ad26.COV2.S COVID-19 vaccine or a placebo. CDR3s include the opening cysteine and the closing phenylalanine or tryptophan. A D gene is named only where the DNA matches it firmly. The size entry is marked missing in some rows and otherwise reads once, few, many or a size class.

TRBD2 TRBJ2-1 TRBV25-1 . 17 TGTGCCAGCAGTCATCTAGCTGGACTAGCGGGAGGCACTGAGCAGTTCTTC CASSHLAGLAGGTEQFF
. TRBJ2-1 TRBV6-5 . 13 TGTGCCAGCAGTTACTCGCGGCAGGACAAGGAGTTCTTC CASSYSRQDKEFF
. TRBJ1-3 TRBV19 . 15 TGTGCCAGTAGTACCCCCAAGGGAATGGGAAACACCATATATTTT CASSTPKGMGNTIYF
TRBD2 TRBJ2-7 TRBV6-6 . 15 TGTGCCAGCACGACTAGCGGGAGGATTGGGGACGAGCAGTACTTC CASTTSGRIGDEQYF
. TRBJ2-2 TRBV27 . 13 TGTGCCAGCAGTTACAAGGTTCGCGGGGAGCTGTTTTTT CASSYKVRGELFF
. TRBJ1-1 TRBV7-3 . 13 TGTGCCAGCAGCTTTTCAATGAACACTGAAGCTTTCTTT CASSFSMNTEAFF
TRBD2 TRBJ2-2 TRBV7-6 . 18 TGTGCCAGCAGCTTAGTAGGGTTGAGCGGGAGTAGTACCGGGGAGCTGTTTTTT CASSLVGLSGSSTGELFF
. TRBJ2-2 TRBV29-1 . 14 TGCAGCGCCCACGGCAATCGAGGTCCCGGGGAGCTGTTTTTT CSAHGNRGPGELFF
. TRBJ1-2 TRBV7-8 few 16 TGTGCCAGCAGCTTGGGGAGGTGGGGCTCCTCCTATGGCTACACCTTC CASSLGRWGSSYGYTF
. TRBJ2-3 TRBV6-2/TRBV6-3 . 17 TGTGCCAGCAGTCTCGGAGTTACTCGGTCACTCACAGATACGCAGTATTTT CASSLGVTRSLTDTQYF
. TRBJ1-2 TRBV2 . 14 TGTGCCAGCGAGGAAAAAGGTGTCATCTATGGCTACACCTTC CASEEKGVIYGYTF
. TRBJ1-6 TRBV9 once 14 TGTGCCAGCAGCGGCGTCGACAGTCATTCACCCCTCCACTTT CASSGVDSHSPLHF
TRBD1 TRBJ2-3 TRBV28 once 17 TGTGCCAGCAGAAAACACCCACAGGGGATCGGCACAGATACGCAGTATTTT CASRKHPQGIGTDTQYF
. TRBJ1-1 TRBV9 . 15 TGTGCCAGCAGCGCAGTTACAGGGCCGGACACTGAAGCTTTCTTT CASSAVTGPDTEAFF
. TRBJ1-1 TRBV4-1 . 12 TGCGCCAGCAGCCAAGTTAACACTGAAGCTTTCTTT CASSQVNTEAFF
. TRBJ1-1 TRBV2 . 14 TGTGCCAGCAGTGAAGGTCTCAGGGAGACTGAAGCTTTCTTT CASSEGLRETEAFF
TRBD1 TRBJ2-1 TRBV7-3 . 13 TGTGCCAGCAGCTTAATCCAGGGGGTTGAGCAGTTCTTC CASSLIQGVEQFF
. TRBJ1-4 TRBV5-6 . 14 TGTGCCAGCAGCCGGGGACTCTCCAATGAAAAACTGTTTTTT CASSRGLSNEKLFF
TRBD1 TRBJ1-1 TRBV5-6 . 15 TGTGCCAGCAGCTTTCCGGGACAGTTAAACACTGAAGCTTTCTTT CASSFPGQLNTEAFF
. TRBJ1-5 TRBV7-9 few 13 TGTGCCAGCAGCTTAGACTCCAGCCAGCCCCAGCATTTT CASSLDSSQPQHF
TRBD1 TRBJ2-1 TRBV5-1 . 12 TGCGCCAGCAGCTTACAGGGGAATGAGCAGTTCTTC CASSLQGNEQFF
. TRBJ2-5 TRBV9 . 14 TGTGCCAGCAGCGTAACACAGGGCGGAGAGACCCAGTACTTC CASSVTQGGETQYF
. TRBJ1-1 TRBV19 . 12 TGTGCCAGTAGTATAACCCCACAGGGCCCAATATTT CASSITPQGPIF
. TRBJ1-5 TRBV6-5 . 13 TGTGCCAGCAGTTACGTGAAGAATCAGCCCCAGCATTTT CASSYVKNQPQHF
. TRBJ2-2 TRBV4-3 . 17 TGCGCCAGCAGCCAAGATGGGCAGGGAAGCCCCGCCGGGGAGCTGTTTTTT CASSQDGQGSPAGELFF
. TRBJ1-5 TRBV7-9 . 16 TGTGCCAGCAGCTTAGATCGGGGGGGAATCAATCAGCCCCAGCATTTT CASSLDRGGINQPQHF
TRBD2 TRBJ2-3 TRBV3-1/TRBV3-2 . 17 TGTGCCAGCAGCCCTCGGACTAGCGGGGCTAGCACAGATACGCAGTATTTT CASSPRTSGASTDTQYF
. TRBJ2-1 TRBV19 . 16 TGTGCCAGTAGTATATCACAGGGAATGTCCTACAATGAGCAGTTCTTC CASSISQGMSYNEQFF
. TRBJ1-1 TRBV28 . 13 TGTGCCAGCCAAACGGGGGGCGGCACTGAAGCTTTCTTT CASQTGGGTEAFF
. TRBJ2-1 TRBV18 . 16 TGTGCCAGCTCACCACCATCGGACAGGAGGGTAAATGAGCAGTTCTTC CASSPPSDRRVNEQFF
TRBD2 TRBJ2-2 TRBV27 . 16 TGTGCCAGCAGTTTGGGGAGGGACGGGGACACCGGGGAGCTGTTTTTT CASSLGRDGDTGELFF
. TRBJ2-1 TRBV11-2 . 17 TGTGCCAGCAGCTTTCGGGGCGGGTGGAGCTCCTACAATGAGCAGTTCTTC CASSFRGGWSSYNEQFF
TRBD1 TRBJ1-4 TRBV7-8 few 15 TGTGCCAGCAGAGACAGGGGGCGGCGTGAGGAAAAACTGTTTTTT CASRDRGRREEKLFF
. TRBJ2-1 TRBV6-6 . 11 TGTGCCAGCAGAAGGGAGGAAGAGCAGTTCTTC CASRREEEQFF
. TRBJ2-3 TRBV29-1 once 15 TGCAGCGTTGAGGCTCGACAGGGAGGGACAGATACGCAGTATTTT CSVEARQGGTDTQYF
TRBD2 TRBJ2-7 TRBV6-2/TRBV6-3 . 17 TGTGCCAGCAGTTCACTACTGGGACTAGCGGGAGACTACGAGCAGTACTTC CASSSLLGLAGDYEQYF
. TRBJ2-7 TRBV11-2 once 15 TGTGCCAGCAGCCCTCAGACCCATTACAGGGACGAGCAGTACTTC CASSPQTHYRDEQYF
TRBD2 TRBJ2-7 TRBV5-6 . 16 TGTGCCAGCACCCAAGGACTAGCGGGACGAGCAAGTGAGCAGTACTTC CASTQGLAGRASEQYF
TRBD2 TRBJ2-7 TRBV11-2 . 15 TGTGCCAGCAGCATACTAGCGGGAGGGCCCTACGAGCAGTACTTC CASSILAGGPYEQYF
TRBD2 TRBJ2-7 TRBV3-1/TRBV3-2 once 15 TGTGCCAGCAGCCCGGGACTAGCGGGAGCTCTCGAGCAGTACTTC CASSPGLAGALEQYF
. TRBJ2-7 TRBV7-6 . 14 TGTGCCAGCAGCCCCGGGACTTTGTCCTACGAGCAGTACTTC CASSPGTLSYEQYF
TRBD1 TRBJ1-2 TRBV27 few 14 TGTGCCAGCAGTTTGAAAGGGGGCAACTATGGCTACACCTTC CASSLKGGNYGYTF
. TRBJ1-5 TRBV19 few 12 TGTGCCAGTAGTGGGGGGTTTCAGCCCCAGCATTTT CASSGGFQPQHF
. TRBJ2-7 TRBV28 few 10 TGTGCCAGCAGTAACGGTCCCCAGTACTTC CASSNGPQYF
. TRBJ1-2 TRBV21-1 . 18 TGTGCCACCGGGACAGGGGGCGCGGTCCGAATCCCTAACTATGGCTACACCTTC CATGTGGAVRIPNYGYTF
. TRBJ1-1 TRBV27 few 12 TGTGCCAGCAGACAATTGAACACTGAAGCTTTCTTT CASRQLNTEAFF
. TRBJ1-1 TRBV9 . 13 TGTGCCAGCAGCGTTGGAATGAACACTGAAGCTTTCTTT CASSVGMNTEAFF
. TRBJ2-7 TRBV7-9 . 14 TGTGCCAGCAGCTTAGACTCGATTCCTTACGAGCAGTACTTC CASSLDSIPYEQYF
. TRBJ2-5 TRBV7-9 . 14 TGTGCCAGCAGCTTAGTGGCCGGAGGGGAGACCCAGTACTTC CASSLVAGGETQYF
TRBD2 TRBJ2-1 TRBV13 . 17 TGTGCCAGCAGCAAAGGGTGGTCTAGCGGGAGGCGGGGTGAGCAGTTCTTC CASSKGWSSGRRGEQFF
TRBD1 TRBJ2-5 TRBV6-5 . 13 TGTGCCAGCCGGGTAGGGGGCCTAGAGACCCAGTACTTC CASRVGGLETQYF
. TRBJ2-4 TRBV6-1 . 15 TGTGCCAGCAGTGAAGGGAAAAGAGCCAAAAACATTCAGTACTTC CASSEGKRAKNIQYF